The present T cell receptor beta chain was sequenced within a study of Ad26.COV2.S vaccination and SARS-CoV-2 variants. This CDR3 is 14 amino acids long. The germline V gene has CDR1 SEHNR and CDR2 FQNEAQ (reference sequence). Regarding the study as a whole: With respect to non-spike TCR breadth, vaccine and placebo recipients were similar. There was reportedly substantial breadth in spike-specific CD8+ and CD4+ T cell responses after vaccination. People who got the vaccine had more spike-specific TCR breadth than people who got placebo. Quantification of TCR breadth and depth may have yielded underestimates of total T cell responses.

There are a few counts of this clone. Its cognate antigen is unknown. A read error may produce the germline difference seen at one junction end. The method was immunoSEQ multiplex PCR; TCRdb's version includes in-frame clones alone and lacks a portion of them. Counted here are tens of thousands of clones, 82% occurring once; the ten biggest clones make up around a sixth. Material: peripheral blood, obtained after recovery from COVID-19. V and J are TRBV7-9 and TRBJ2-1; D may match TRBD1 or TRBD2 (5 bases each). This sequence was found in a human donor who had recovered from COVID-19. The CDR3 loop reads CASSLGGRTNSLVF. The DNA for the CDR3 is TGTGCCAGCAGCTTAGGGGGACGCACCAATAGCCTGGTCTTC.